A selection of T cell receptor beta chains follows, all from one sample in a study of blood T cell repertoires in COVID-19. Profiling relied on immunoSEQ multiplex PCR, and the TCRdb table lists in-frame clones only, not all of them. Among over 50,000 clones listed, more than 70% were seen once. Input material: peripheral blood. Receptor source: a man aged 60 to 75 with acute or convalescent COVID-19. CDR3s include the opening cysteine and the closing phenylalanine or tryptophan. A D gene is named only where the DNA matches it firmly. Clone size, where shown, is once, few, many, or a class for clones that have expanded.

clone size: NA; V gene: TRBV2; CDR3 length: 14; J gene: TRBJ2-3; D gene: TRBD2; CDR3 protein: CARPGTSSPDTQYF; CDR3 DNA: TGTGCCAGACCCGGGACTAGCTCTCCAGATACGCAGTATTTT
clone size: NA; V gene: TRBV2; CDR3 length: 14; J gene: TRBJ1-6; D gene: NA; CDR3 protein: CASSLDRPNSPLHF; CDR3 DNA: TGTGCCAGCAGTCTAGACAGGCCTAATTCACCCCTCCACTTT
clone size: NA; V gene: TRBV2; CDR3 length: 13; J gene: TRBJ2-7; D gene: TRBD1; CDR3 protein: CASSGQDGYEQYF; CDR3 DNA: TGTGCCAGCAGCGGACAGGACGGATACGAGCAGTACTTC
clone size: medium-sized; V gene: TRBV4-3; CDR3 length: 17; J gene: TRBJ2-5; D gene: TRBD2; CDR3 protein: CASSQELAGARGETQYF; CDR3 DNA: TGCGCCAGCAGCCAAGAACTAGCGGGGGCTCGAGGAGAGACCCAGTACTTC
clone size: NA; V gene: TRBV5-6; CDR3 length: 16; J gene: TRBJ1-3; D gene: TRBD1; CDR3 protein: CASSFRQGHSGNTIYF; CDR3 DNA: TGTGCCAGCAGCTTTCGACAGGGCCACTCTGGAAACACCATATATTTT
clone size: few; V gene: TRBV3-1/TRBV3-2; CDR3 length: 14; J gene: TRBJ1-2; D gene: NA; CDR3 protein: CASSQERQGGGYTF; CDR3 DNA: TGTGCCAGCAGCCAAGAAAGGCAGGGTGGCGGCTACACCTTC
clone size: NA; V gene: TRBV19; CDR3 length: 14; J gene: TRBJ1-2; D gene: NA; CDR3 protein: CASTHGQANYGYTF; CDR3 DNA: TGTGCCAGTACTCATGGTCAGGCGAACTATGGCTACACCTTC
clone size: NA; V gene: TRBV7-7; CDR3 length: 15; J gene: TRBJ1-2; D gene: TRBD1; CDR3 protein: CASSPRDRFNYGYTF; CDR3 DNA: TGTGCTAGCAGCCCGAGGGACAGGTTCAACTATGGCTACACCTTC
clone size: once; V gene: TRBV6-5; CDR3 length: 14; J gene: TRBJ1-2; D gene: NA; CDR3 protein: CASRETGDYGGYTF; CDR3 DNA: TGTGCCAGCAGAGAGACGGGGGACTATGGGGGCTACACCTTC
clone size: NA; V gene: TRBV10-3; CDR3 length: 17; J gene: TRBJ1-2; D gene: TRBD1; CDR3 protein: CAISGTDRGSLDYGYTF; CDR3 DNA: TGTGCCATCAGTGGTACAGACAGGGGATCGCTGGACTATGGCTACACCTTC
clone size: once; V gene: TRBV9; CDR3 length: 14; J gene: TRBJ2-7; D gene: TRBD2; CDR3 protein: CASSATQSGSTQYF; CDR3 DNA: TGTGCCAGCAGCGCGACCCAAAGCGGGAGTACCCAATACTTC
clone size: NA; V gene: TRBV4-1; CDR3 length: 15; J gene: TRBJ2-1; D gene: TRBD1; CDR3 protein: CASSLDRGSRNEQFF; CDR3 DNA: TGCGCCAGCAGCCTCGACAGGGGGTCGAGAAATGAGCAGTTCTTC
clone size: NA; V gene: TRBV6-2/TRBV6-3; CDR3 length: 15; J gene: TRBJ1-1; D gene: NA; CDR3 protein: CASSYSRRGKTEAFF; CDR3 DNA: TGTGCCAGCAGTTACTCGAGGAGGGGTAAGACTGAAGCTTTCTTT
clone size: NA; V gene: TRBV11-3; CDR3 length: 15; J gene: TRBJ2-1; D gene: TRBD2; CDR3 protein: CASRLAGGTYNEQFF; CDR3 DNA: TGTGCCAGCAGGTTAGCGGGGGGGACCTACAATGAGCAGTTCTTC
clone size: NA; V gene: TRBV6-5; CDR3 length: 13; J gene: TRBJ2-7; D gene: TRBD2; CDR3 protein: CASSPPGGYEQYF; CDR3 DNA: TGTGCCAGCAGTCCCCCGGGGGGGTACGAGCAGTACTTC
clone size: NA; V gene: TRBV30; CDR3 length: 15; J gene: TRBJ1-4; D gene: NA; CDR3 protein: CAWSVDSSKGEKLFF; CDR3 DNA: TGTGCCTGGAGCGTCGACAGTTCTAAGGGTGAAAAACTGTTTTTT
clone size: NA; V gene: TRBV7-2; CDR3 length: 16; J gene: TRBJ1-4; D gene: NA; CDR3 protein: CASSLVGGSQGEKLFF; CDR3 DNA: TGTGCCAGCAGCTTAGTTGGGGGGTCCCAGGGTGAAAAACTGTTTTTT
clone size: NA; V gene: TRBV27; CDR3 length: 13; J gene: TRBJ1-1; D gene: NA; CDR3 protein: CASSNRAVLKTFF; CDR3 DNA: TGTGCCAGCAGTAACAGGGCAGTGTTAAAAACTTTCTTT
clone size: NA; V gene: TRBV2; CDR3 length: 13; J gene: TRBJ2-3; D gene: NA; CDR3 protein: CAIATRYTDTQYF; CDR3 DNA: TGTGCCATCGCGACTAGATACACAGATACGCAGTATTTT
clone size: NA; V gene: TRBV4-3; CDR3 length: 14; J gene: TRBJ2-2; D gene: NA; CDR3 protein: CASSQLGNTGELFF; CDR3 DNA: TGCGCCAGCAGCCAACTAGGAAACACCGGGGAGCTGTTTTTT
clone size: NA; V gene: TRBV5-5; CDR3 length: 14; J gene: TRBJ2-2; D gene: NA; CDR3 protein: CASSFRLDTGELFF; CDR3 DNA: TGTGCCAGCAGCTTTAGACTAGACACCGGGGAGCTGTTTTTT
clone size: once; V gene: TRBV3-1/TRBV3-2; CDR3 length: 17; J gene: TRBJ1-3; D gene: NA; CDR3 protein: CASSSPWVDRGGNTIYF; CDR3 DNA: TGTGCCAGCAGTTCTCCCTGGGTGGATCGAGGTGGAAACACCATATATTTT